The clone carrying this TCR beta chain is a singleton in its sample. These data are taken from a study of blood T cell repertoires in COVID-19. The wider study: The study drew acute and convalescent COVID-19 samples from the United States, Italy and Spain.

Living in about two dozen US areas, the participants were between 18 and 89 years of age. Allocation to cohorts depended on clinical history reported by the participants. Method: immunoSEQ multiplex PCR; TCRdb's copy keeps in-frame clones and lacks some. The profile covers around 450,000 clones, with around 91% appearing a single time and 0.6% taken by the ten largest. Trimming left V 6 bases short and J 3 bases short, with 14 bases between. Germline V gene data show CDR1 as MNHEY and CDR2 as SVGAGI. The CDR3 consists of 15 residues. The specimen was PBMCs or T cells enriched from blood (not recorded which). The sequence came from a man aged 18 to 29 who had recovered from COVID-19. The rearrangement joins TRBV6-5 to TRBJ1-4; a weak D match, TRBD1 (6 bases). The CDR3 protein is CASRKDRLPNEKLFF. The DNA of the CDR3 is TGTGCCAGCAGGAAGGACAGATTACCTAATGAAAAACTGTTTTTT.